One T cell receptor (beta chain) is described in this entry. Germline CDR1 is SGHAT and CDR2 is FQNNGV. The CDR3 consists of 16 residues. The V end lost 1 base, the J end lost 6 bases, and 16 bases lay between the germline ends. The entry originates in a study of T cell changes during pregnancy in multiple sclerosis. Sequencing was performed with immunoSEQ multiplex PCR; in TCRdb, only in-frame clones are kept and a portion is missing. The sample shows about 20,000 clones, around 89% of them seen only once. The source is a female donor in good health, enrolled as a control in a pregnancy study. The input for sequencing was CD8+ T cells from peripheral blood mononuclear cells, taken in the third trimester of pregnancy. The V gene is TRBV11-2, the J gene TRBJ1-5; a possible D gene is TRBD1 (6 bases). The CDR3 loop is CASSLAEGGAGQPQHF. The CDR3, as DNA: TGTGCCAGCAGCTTAGCGGAAGGGGGGGCTGGTCAGCCCCAGCATTTT.